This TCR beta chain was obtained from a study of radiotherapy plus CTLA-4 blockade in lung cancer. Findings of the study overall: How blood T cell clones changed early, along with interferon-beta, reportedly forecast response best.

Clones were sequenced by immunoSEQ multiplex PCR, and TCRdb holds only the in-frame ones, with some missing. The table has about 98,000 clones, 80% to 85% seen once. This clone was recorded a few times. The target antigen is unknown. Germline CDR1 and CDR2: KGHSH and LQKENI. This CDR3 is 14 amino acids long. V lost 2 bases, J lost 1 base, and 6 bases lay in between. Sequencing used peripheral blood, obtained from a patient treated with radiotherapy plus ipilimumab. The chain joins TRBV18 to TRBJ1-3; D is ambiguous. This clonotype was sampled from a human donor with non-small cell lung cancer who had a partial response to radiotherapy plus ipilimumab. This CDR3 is CASSPNGSGNTIYF. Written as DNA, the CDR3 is TGTGCCAGCTCACCAAACGGGTCTGGAAACACCATATATTTT.